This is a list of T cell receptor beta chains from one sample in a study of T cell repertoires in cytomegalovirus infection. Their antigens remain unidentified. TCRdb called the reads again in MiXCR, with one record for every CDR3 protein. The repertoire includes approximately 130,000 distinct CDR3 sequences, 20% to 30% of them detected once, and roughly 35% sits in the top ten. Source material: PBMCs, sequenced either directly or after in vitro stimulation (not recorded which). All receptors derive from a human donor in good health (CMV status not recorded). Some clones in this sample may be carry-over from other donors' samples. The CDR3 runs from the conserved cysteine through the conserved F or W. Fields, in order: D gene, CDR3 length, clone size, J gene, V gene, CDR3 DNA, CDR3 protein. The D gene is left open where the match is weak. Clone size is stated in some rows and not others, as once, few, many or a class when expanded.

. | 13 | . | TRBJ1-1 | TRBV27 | TGTGCCAGCAGTTTAAGTAACAGGGCTGAAGCTTTCTTT | CASSLSNRAEAFF
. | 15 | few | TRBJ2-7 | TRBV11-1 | TGTGCCAGCAGCGAGACCCCACAGGTCTCTTCCGAGCAGTACTTC | CASSETPQVSSEQYF
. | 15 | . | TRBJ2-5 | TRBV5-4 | TGTGCCAGCAGCCTGATGGGCGGGGTGACGGCGACCCAGTACTTC | CASSLMGGVTATQYF
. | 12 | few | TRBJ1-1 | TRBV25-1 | TGTGCCAGCAGTCAGGGGAACACTGAAGCTTTCTTT | CASSQGNTEAFF
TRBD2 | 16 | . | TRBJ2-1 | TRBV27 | TGTGCCAGCAGTTTATCGACTAGCGGTTCCTACAATGAGCAGTTCTTC | CASSLSTSGSYNEQFF
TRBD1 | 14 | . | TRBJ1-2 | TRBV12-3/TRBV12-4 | TGTGCCAGCAGACAACAGGGGGCCGGCTATGGCTACACCTTC | CASRQQGAGYGYTF
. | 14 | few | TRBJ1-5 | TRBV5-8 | TGTGCCAGCAGCCTCCAGGGAGGCAATCAGCCCCAGCATTTT | CASSLQGGNQPQHF
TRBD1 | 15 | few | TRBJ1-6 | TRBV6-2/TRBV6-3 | TGTGCCAGCAGTGGCCCGGGACAGGGAACCTCACCCCTCCACTTT | CASSGPGQGTSPLHF
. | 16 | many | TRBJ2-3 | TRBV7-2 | TGTGCCAGCAGCCTAGTGGGCGGCGTCTCCACAGATACGCAGTATTTT | CASSLVGGVSTDTQYF
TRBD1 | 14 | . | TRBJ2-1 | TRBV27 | TGTGCCAGCAGTTTGATGGGACAGGGGGATGAGCAGTTCTTC | CASSLMGQGDEQFF
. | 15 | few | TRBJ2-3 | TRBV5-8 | TGTGCCAGCAGCTTCCGGGACTCCCAAAGACTGACGCAGTATTTT | CASSFRDSQRLTQYF
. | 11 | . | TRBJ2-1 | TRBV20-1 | TGCAGTGCTAGTTGGTACAATGAGCAGTTCTTC | CSASWYNEQFF
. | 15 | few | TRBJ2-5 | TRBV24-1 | TGTGCCACCAGTGATCCCGGGACGGAGAGAGAGACCCAGTACTTC | CATSDPGTERETQYF
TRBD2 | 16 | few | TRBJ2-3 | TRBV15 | TGTGCCACCAGCAGCCCCGGACTAGCCGTCACAGATACGCAGTATTTT | CATSSPGLAVTDTQYF
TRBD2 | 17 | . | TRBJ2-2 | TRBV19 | TGTGCCAGTAGTGGGACTAGCGGGAGGGCCGGCACCGGGGAGCTGTTTTTT | CASSGTSGRAGTGELFF
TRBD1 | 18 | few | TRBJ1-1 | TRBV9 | TGTGCCAGCAGCGTAGCTCTATTACAGGCAGGGGGTAGCACTGAAGCTTTCTTT | CASSVALLQAGGSTEAFF
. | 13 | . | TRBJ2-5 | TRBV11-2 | TGTGCCAGCAGCCTAGGGGAGTTAGAGACCCAGTACTTC | CASSLGELETQYF